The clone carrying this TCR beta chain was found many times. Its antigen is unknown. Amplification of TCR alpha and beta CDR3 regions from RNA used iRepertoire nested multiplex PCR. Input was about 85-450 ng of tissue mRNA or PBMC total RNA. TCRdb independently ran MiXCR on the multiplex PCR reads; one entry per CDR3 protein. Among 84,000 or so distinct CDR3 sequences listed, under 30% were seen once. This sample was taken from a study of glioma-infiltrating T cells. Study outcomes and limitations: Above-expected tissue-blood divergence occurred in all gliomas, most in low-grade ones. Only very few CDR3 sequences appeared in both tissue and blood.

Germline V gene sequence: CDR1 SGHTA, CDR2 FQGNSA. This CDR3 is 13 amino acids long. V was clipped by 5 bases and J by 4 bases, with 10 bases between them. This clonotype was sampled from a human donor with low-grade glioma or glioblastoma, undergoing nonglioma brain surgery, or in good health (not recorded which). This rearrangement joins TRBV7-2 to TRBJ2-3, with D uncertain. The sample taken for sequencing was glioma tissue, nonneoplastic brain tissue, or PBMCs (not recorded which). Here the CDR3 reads CASSPRSPDTQYF. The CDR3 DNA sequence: TGTGCCAGCAGCCCAAGGTCACCAGATACGCAGTATTTT.